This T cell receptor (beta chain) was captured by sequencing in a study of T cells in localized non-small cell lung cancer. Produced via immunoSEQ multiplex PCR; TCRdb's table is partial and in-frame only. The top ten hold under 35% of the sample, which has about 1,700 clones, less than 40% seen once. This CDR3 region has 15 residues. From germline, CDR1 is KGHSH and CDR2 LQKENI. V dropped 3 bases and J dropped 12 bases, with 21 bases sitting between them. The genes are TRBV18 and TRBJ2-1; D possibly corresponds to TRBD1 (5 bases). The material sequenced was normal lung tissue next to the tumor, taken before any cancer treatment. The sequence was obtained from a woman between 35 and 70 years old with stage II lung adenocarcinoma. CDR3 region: CASSPTPQGQGGQFF. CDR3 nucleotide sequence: TGTGCCAGCTCACCGACACCTCAGGGTCAAGGTGGGCAGTTCTTC.